Shown below are 2 T cell receptor beta chains from a single sample sequenced in a study of cytomegalovirus exposure and HLA in healthy donors. The PCR was carried out with 60 Vbeta primers and 13 Jbeta primers. Using immunoSEQ multiplex PCR, the repertoire was profiled, and TCRdb retains in-frame clones only, with some absent. The sample shows about 190,000 clones, roughly 76% of them seen only once. Specimen: PBMCs. Receptors were obtained from a man aged 40-55 years in good health and CMV-seropositive.

The V call is TRBV4-3, the J call TRBJ1-5, with TRBD1 identical over 11 bases. After removal of 3 bases from V and 7 bases from J, the junction contained 5 bases not matched to a gene. The CDR3 is made up of 15 amino acids. Germline V lookup: CDR1 LGHNA, CDR2 YSLEER. CDR3: CASSQGTGGTQPQHF. Written as DNA, the CDR3 is TGCGCCAGCAGCCAGGGGACAGGGGGAACCCAGCCCCAGCATTTT.

The chain employs TRBV7-6 and TRBJ2-3, with D possibly TRBD2 on 5 matching bases. Trimming shortened V by 5 bases and J by 0 bases, and 15 bases separated the two germline ends. The length of the CDR3 is 16 residues. The germline CDR1 and CDR2 sequences are SGHVS and FNYEAQ. Written as DNA, the CDR3 is TGTGCCAGCAGCCCTCAGACTCGGAGGAGCACAGATACGCAGTATTTT. This encodes CASSPQTRRSTDTQYF.